The entry below describes one TCR beta chain. One end of the junction is discordant with germline, which a read error may explain. This entry is derived from a study of technical replicates of blood from a few donors. Data came from immunoSEQ multiplex PCR; TCRdb stores just in-frame clones and leaves some out. The sample has some 91,000 clones; almost 96% are singletons. From germline, CDR1 is KGHSH and CDR2 LQKENI. The CDR3 covers 14 residues. The specimen was T cells isolated from PBMCs. The chain has TRBV18 and TRBJ1-2, with D perhaps matching TRBD1 (5 bases). The source of this sequence is a human donor in good health. CDR3 DNA sequence: TGTGCCAGCTCACCACCTGACAGAAACTATGGCTACGCCTTC. Its translation: CASSPPDRNYGYAF.